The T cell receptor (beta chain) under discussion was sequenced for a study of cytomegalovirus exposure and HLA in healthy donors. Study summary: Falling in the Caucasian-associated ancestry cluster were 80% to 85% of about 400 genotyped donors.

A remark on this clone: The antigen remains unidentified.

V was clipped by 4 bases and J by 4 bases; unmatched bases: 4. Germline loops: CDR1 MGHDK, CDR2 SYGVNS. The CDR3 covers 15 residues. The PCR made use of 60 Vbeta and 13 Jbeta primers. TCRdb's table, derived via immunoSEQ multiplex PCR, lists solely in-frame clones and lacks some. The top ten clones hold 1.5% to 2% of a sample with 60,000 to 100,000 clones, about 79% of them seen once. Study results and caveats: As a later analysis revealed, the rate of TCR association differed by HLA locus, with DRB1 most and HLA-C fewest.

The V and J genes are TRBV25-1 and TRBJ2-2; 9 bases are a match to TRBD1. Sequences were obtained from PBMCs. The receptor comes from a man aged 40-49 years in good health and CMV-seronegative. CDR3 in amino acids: CASSATGGGTGELFF. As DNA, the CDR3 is TGTGCCAGCAGTGCCACAGGGGGCGGCACCGGGGAGCTGTTTTTT.